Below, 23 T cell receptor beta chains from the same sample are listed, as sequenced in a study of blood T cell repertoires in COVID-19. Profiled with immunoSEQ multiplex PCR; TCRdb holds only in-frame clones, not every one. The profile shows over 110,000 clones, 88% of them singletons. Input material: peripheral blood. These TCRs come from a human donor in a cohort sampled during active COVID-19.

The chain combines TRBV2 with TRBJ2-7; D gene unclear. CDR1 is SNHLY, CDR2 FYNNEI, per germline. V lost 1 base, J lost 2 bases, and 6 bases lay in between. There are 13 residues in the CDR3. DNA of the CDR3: TGTGCCAGCAGTGAAGGGGCCCCCTACGAGCAGTACTTC. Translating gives CASSEGAPYEQYF.

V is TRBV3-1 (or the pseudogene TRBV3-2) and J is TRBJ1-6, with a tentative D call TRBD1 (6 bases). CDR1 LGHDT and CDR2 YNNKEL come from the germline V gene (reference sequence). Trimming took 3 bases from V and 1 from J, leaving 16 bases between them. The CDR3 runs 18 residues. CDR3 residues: CASSHRQGMNSYNSPLHF. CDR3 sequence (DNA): TGTGCCAGCAGCCACCGCCAGGGGATGAATTCCTATAATTCACCCCTCCACTTT.

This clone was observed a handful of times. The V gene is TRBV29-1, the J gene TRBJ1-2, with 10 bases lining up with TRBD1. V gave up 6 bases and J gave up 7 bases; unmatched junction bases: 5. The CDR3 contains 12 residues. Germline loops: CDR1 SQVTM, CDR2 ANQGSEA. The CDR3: CSVDRDRGGYTF. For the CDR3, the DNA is TGCAGCGTCGACCGGGACAGGGGTGGCTACACCTTC.

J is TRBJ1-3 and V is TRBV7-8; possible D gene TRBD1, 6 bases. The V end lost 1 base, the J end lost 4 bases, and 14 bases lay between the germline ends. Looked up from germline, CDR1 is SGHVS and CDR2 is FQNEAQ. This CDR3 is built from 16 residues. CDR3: CASSLGGTTKGNTIYF. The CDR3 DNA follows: TGTGCCAGCAGCTTAGGAGGGACAACCAAAGGAAACACCATATATTTT.

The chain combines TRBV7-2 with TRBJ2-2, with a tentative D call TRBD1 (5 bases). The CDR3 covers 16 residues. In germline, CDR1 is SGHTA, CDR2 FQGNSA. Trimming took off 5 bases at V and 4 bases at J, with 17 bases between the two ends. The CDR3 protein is CASSLPARTLTGELFF. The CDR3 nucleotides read TGTGCCAGCAGCCTCCCCGCTAGGACACTCACCGGGGAGCTGTTTTTT.

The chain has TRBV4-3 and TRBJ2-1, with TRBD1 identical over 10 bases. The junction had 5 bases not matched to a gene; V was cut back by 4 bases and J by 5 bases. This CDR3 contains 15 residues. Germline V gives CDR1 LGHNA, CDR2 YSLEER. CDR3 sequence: CASSPRDRGDNEQFF. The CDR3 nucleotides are TGCGCCAGCAGCCCCCGGGACAGGGGTGACAATGAGCAGTTCTTC.

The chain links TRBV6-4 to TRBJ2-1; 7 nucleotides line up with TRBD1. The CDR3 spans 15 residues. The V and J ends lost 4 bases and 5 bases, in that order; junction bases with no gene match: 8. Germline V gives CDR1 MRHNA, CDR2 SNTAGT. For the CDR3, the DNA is TGTGCCAGCAGTGTGATCCCGGGACAGAACAATGAGCAGTTCTTC. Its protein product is CASSVIPGQNNEQFF.

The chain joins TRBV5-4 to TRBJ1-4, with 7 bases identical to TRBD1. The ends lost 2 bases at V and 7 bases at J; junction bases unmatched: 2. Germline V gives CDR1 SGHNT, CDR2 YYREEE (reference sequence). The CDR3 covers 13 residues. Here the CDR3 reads CASSLEGAEKLFF. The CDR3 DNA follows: TGTGCCAGCAGCTTAGAGGGGGCTGAAAAACTGTTTTTT.

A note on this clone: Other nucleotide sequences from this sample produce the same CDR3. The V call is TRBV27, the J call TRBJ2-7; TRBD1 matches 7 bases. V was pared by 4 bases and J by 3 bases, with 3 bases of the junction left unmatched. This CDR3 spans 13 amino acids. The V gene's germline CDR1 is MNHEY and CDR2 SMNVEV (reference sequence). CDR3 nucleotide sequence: TGTGCCAGCAGTTACCGGGACAGCTACGAGCAGTACTTC. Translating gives CASSYRDSYEQYF.

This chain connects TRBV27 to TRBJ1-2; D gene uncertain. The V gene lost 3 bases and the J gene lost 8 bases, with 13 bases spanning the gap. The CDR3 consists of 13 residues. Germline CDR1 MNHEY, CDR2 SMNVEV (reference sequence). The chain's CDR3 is CASSLGFRGGYTF. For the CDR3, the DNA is TGTGCCAGCAGTTTGGGCTTCCGGGGAGGCTACACCTTC.

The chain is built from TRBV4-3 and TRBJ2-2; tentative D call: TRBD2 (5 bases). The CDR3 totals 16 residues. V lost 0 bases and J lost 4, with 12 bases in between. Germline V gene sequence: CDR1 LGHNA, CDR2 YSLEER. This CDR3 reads CASSQDQGLFTGELFF. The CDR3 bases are TGCGCCAGCAGCCAAGATCAAGGACTTTTCACCGGGGAGCTGTTTTTT.

The CDR3 nucleotides are TGCGCCAGCAGCCAACCTAGCTGGGGGGGCCCTGGGGAGACCCAGTACTTC. Amino acids: CASSQPSWGGPGETQYF. This rearrangement joins TRBV4-1 to TRBJ2-5, with D perhaps TRBD2 (7 bases). Germline assignment: CDR1 MGHRA and CDR2 YSYEKL. The CDR3 consists of 17 residues. The V and J ends lost 2 bases and 5 bases respectively, with 21 bases between them.

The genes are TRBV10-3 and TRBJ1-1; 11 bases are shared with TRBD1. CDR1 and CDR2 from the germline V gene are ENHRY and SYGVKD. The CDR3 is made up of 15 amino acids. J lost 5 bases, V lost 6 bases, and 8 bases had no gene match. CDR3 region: CAISRTGGTRTEAFF. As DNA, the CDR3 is TGTGCCATCAGCCGGACAGGGGGCACTCGTACTGAAGCTTTCTTT.

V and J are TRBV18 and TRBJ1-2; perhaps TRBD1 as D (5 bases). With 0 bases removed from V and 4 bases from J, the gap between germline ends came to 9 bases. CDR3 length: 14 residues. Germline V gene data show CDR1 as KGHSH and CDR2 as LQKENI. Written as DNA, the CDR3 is TGTGCCAGCTCACCACCGGAGGGGATCTATGGCTACACCTTC. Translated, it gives CASSPPEGIYGYTF. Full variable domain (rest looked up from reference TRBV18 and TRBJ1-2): NAGVMQNPRHLVRRRGQEARLRCSPMKGHSHVYWYRQLPEEGLKFMVYLQKENIIDESGMPKERFSAEFPKEGPSILRIQQVVRGDSAAYFCASSPPEGIYGYTFGSGTRLTVV.

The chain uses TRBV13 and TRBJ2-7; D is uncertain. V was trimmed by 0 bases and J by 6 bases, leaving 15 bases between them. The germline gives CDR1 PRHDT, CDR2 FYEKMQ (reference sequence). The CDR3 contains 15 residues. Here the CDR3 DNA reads TGTGCCAGCAGCTTAGGTGTGGTGCGGAGTAGCGAGCAGTACTTC. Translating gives CASSLGVVRSSEQYF.

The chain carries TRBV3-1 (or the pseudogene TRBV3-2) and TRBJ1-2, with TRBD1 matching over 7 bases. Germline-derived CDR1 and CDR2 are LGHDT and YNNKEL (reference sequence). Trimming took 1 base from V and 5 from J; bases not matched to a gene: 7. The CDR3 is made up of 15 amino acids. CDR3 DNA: TGTGCCAGCAGCCAAGGGGGACAGTCAGAGTATGGCTACACCTTC. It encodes CASSQGGQSEYGYTF.

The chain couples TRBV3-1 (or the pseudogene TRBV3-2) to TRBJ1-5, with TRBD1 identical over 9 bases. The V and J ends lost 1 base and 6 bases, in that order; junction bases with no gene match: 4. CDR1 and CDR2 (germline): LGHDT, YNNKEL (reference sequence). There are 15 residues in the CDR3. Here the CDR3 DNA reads TGTGCCAGCAGCCAAGCGGGGACAGGGATTCAGCCCCAGCATTTT. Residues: CASSQAGTGIQPQHF.

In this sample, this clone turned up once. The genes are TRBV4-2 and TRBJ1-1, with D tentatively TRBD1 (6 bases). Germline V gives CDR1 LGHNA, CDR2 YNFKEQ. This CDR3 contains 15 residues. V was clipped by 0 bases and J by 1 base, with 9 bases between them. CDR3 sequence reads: CASSQEGRGNTEAFF. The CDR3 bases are TGTGCCAGCAGCCAAGAGGGCAGGGGGAACACTGAAGCTTTCTTT.

The CDR3 reads CASSEPGGPSSPLHF. Here the CDR3 DNA reads TGTGCCAGCAGTGAACCAGGGGGCCCCAGTTCACCCCTCCACTTT. The J gene is TRBJ1-6, the V gene TRBV2; 8 bases are a match to TRBD1. The germline V gene encodes CDR1 SNHLY and CDR2 FYNNEI. This CDR3 is built from 15 residues. The V and J ends lost 2 bases and 9 bases, in that order; junction bases with no gene match: 6. Drawing the rest from reference TRBV2 and TRBJ1-6, the complete variable domain is EPEVTQTPSHQVTQMGQEVILRCVPISNHLYFYWYRQILGQKVEFLVSFYNNEISEKSEIFDDQFSVERPDGSNFTLKIRSTKLEDSAMYFCASSEPGGPSSPLHFGNGTRLTVT.

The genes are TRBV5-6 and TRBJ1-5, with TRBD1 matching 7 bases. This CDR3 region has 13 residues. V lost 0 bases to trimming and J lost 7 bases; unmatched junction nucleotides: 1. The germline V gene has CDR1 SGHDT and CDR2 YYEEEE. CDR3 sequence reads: CASSLARGQPQHF. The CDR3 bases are TGTGCCAGCAGCTTGGCCAGGGGGCAGCCCCAGCATTTT.

The CDR3: CASSPPDSLPEAFF. The DNA of the CDR3 is TGTGCCAGCAGCCCCCCGGACAGTCTCCCTGAAGCTTTCTTT. The V call is TRBV7-2, the J call TRBJ1-1; D might be TRBD1 (6 bases). CDR3 size: 14 residues. The germline V gene has CDR1 SGHTA and CDR2 FQGNSA. V lost 5 bases and J lost 6, with 16 bases in between.

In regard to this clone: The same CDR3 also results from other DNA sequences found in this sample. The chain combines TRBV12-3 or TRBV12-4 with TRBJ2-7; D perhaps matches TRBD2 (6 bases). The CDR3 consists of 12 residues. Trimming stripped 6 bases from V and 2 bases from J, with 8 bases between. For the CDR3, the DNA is TGTGCCAGCAGCGGGGGTCCCTACGAGCAGTACTTC. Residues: CASSGGPYEQYF.

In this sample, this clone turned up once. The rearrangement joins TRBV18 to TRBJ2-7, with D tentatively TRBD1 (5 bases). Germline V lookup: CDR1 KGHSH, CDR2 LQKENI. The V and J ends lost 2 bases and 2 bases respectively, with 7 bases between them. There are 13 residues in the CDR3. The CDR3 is CASSPTGTYEQYF. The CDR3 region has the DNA TGTGCCAGCTCACCAACAGGTACCTACGAGCAGTACTTC.